Listed below are T cell receptor beta chains from one sample, sequenced in a study of blood T cells in healthy people across ages. TCRdb used MiXCR to reprocess the 5' RACE reads, holding one entry per CDR3 protein. The table lists about 930,000 distinct CDR3 sequences, about 27% of them singletons. In addition, the sample was reused for a study of T cells of mothers and their children.

The specimen sequenced was blood. These receptor sequences come from a middle-aged woman in good health. Both conserved end residues are part of each CDR3. A D gene is named only where the DNA matches it firmly. Clone sizes are given selectively: once, few, many, or a class where the clone is expanded.

TRBV6-2/TRBV6-3,TRBJ2-4,.,TRBD1,TGTGCCAGCAGCTACGACAGGGAAGCTGCCTACAATGAGCAGTACTTC,CASSYDREAAYNEQYF
TRBV7-2,TRBJ2-7,.,TRBD2,TGTGCCAGCAGCTTTTGGCCGGGGGGGCCTTTCGAGCAGTACTTC,CASSFWPGGPFEQYF
TRBV18,TRBJ1-4,.,TRBD1,TGTGCCAGCTCTCTGACAGGGGCTCCTAATGAAAAACTGTTTTTT,CASSLTGAPNEKLFF
TRBV20-1,TRBJ2-3,.,.,TGCAGTGTCACTTTGGGGCTCACAGATACGCAGTATTTT,CSVTLGLTDTQYF
TRBV20-1,TRBJ1-1,.,.,TGCAGTGCTCCTCAGGGTGCCACAGCTTTCTTT,CSAPQGATAFF
TRBV27,TRBJ2-3,.,TRBD1,TGTGCCAGCAGAGACAGGGGTGTGGGGCCAGATACGCAGTATTTT,CASRDRGVGPDTQYF
TRBV10-3,TRBJ2-3,.,.,TGTGCCATCAGTGAGTCTTTAAATACGCAGTATTTT,CAISESLNTQYF
TRBV7-9,TRBJ1-1,.,.,TGTGCCAGCAGCCACGCCGCGACCATGAACACTGAAGCTTTCTTT,CASSHAATMNTEAFF
TRBV7-9,TRBJ1-2,.,.,TGTACCAGCAGCACCCAAGGAATAGGGGCAAACTATGGCTACACCTTC,CTSSTQGIGANYGYTF
TRBV6-1,TRBJ2-7,.,TRBD2,TGTGCCAGCACGACTAGCGGGAGGATCTCCTACAATGAGCAGTACTTC,CASTTSGRISYNEQYF
TRBV14,TRBJ1-2,.,TRBD1,TGTGCCAGCAGCCATATGGGACAGGGGGGCTACACCTTC,CASSHMGQGGYTF
TRBV13,TRBJ2-7,few,.,TGTGCCACCTCTCGACGGCTCCTTTCCTACGAGCAGTACTTC,CATSRRLLSYEQYF
TRBV2,TRBJ2-1,few,TRBD2,TGTGCCAGCAGTGAAAGGCTAGCGGGGGTCAATGAGCAGTTCTTC,CASSERLAGVNEQFF
TRBV15,TRBJ1-1,many,.,TGTGCCACCAGCAGAGTCGCCAGGGCGAACACTGAAGCTTTCTTT,CATSRVARANTEAFF
TRBV16,TRBJ2-2,.,.,TGTGCCAGCAGCCAAACCCAGACAGGGAACACCGGGGAGCTGTTTTTT,CASSQTQTGNTGELFF
TRBV2,TRBJ1-5,.,.,TGTGCCAGCAGTGCAACTTCCAGGGCCGGATCGCCCCAGCATTTT,CASSATSRAGSPQHF
TRBV12-3/TRBV12-4,TRBJ1-5,.,.,TGTGCCAGTAGGGGGGCGAGCAATCAGCCCCAGCATTTT,CASRGASNQPQHF
TRBV7-8,TRBJ2-1,.,.,TGTGCCAGCAGCTTAGTGAGGCTAGCGTTTAGGTATGAGCAGTTCTTC,CASSLVRLAFRYEQFF
TRBV9,TRBJ1-2,many,.,TGTGCCAGCAGCGTTAACAGCCACAACTATGGCTACACCTTC,CASSVNSHNYGYTF
TRBV7-2,TRBJ2-2,.,TRBD2,TGTGCCAGCAGCTTAGGGGTAGCGGGAGCCCACACCGGGGAGCTGTTTTTT,CASSLGVAGAHTGELFF
TRBV10-3,TRBJ2-1,once,.,TGTGCCATCAGTGTGGGGCGGAACGCCAGATACAATGAGCAGTTCTTC,CAISVGRNARYNEQFF
TRBV12-3/TRBV12-4,TRBJ1-2,.,.,TGTGCCAGTAGTACCCTGGGGGGCTACACCTTC,CASSTLGGYTF
TRBV27,TRBJ2-7,many,.,TGTGCCAGCAGCCAACTCGACGTGAGAGACTCAAAGGGGAAAACCGATTACGAGCAGTACTTC,CASSQLDVRDSKGKTDYEQYF
TRBV20-1,TRBJ2-5,.,.,TGCAGTGCTAGAGTGGCGGCCCCGACCCAGTACTTC,CSARVAAPTQYF
TRBV27,TRBJ2-7,.,.,TGTGCCCGTACAGGGAACGAGCAGTACTTC,CARTGNEQYF
TRBV12-3/TRBV12-4,TRBJ2-3,.,.,TGTGCCAGCGCCCGAGGGGGGAGTACAGATACGGAGTATTTT,CASARGGSTDTEYF
TRBV29-1,TRBJ1-5,.,.,TGCAGCGTTATCAAGGGGGGCCTCAATCAGCCCCAGCATTTT,CSVIKGGLNQPQHF